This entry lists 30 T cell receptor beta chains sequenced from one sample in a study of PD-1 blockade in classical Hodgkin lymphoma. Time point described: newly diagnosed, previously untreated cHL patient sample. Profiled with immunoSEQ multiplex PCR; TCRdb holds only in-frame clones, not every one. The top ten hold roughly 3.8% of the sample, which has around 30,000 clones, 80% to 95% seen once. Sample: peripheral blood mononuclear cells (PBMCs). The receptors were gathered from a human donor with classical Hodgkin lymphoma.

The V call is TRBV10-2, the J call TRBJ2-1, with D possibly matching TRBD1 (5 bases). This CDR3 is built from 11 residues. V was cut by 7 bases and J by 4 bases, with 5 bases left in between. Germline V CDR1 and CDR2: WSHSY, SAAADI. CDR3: CASKGYNEQFF. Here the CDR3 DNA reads TGCGCCAGCAAGGGGTACAATGAGCAGTTCTTC.

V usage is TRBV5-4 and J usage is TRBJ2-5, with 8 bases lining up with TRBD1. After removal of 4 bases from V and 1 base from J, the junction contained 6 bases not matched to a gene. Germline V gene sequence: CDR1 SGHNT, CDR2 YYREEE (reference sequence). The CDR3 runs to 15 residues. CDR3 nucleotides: TGTGCCAGCAGCCCACGAGGACAGGGCCAAGAGACCCAGTACTTC. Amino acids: CASSPRGQGQETQYF.

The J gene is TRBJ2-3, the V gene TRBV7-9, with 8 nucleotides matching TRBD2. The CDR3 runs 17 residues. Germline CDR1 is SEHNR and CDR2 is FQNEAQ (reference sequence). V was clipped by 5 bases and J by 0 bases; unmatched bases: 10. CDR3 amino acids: CASSPGVSSGSTDTQYF. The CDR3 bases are TGTGCCAGCAGCCCAGGCGTTTCTAGCGGGAGCACAGATACGCAGTATTTT.

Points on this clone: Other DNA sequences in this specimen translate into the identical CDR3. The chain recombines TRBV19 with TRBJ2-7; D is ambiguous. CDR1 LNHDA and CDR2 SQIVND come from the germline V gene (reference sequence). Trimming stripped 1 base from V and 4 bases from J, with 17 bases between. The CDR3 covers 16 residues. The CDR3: CASSIAPREFSYEQYF. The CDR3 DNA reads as TGTGCCAGTAGTATAGCCCCCCGAGAATTTTCTTACGAGCAGTACTTC. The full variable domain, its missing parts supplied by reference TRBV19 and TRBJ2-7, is DGGITQSPKYLFRKEGQNVTLSCEQNLNHDAMYWYRQDPGQGLRLIYYSQIVNDFQKGDIAEGYSVSREKKESFPLTVTSAQKNPTAFYLCASSIAPREFSYEQYFGPGTRLTVT.

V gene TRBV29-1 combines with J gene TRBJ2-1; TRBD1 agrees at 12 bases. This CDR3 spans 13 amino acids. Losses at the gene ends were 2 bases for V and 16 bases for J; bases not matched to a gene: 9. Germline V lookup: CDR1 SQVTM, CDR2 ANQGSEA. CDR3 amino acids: CSVEQGQGANNFF. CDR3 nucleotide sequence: TGCAGCGTTGAACAGGGACAGGGGGCAAATAACTTCTTC.

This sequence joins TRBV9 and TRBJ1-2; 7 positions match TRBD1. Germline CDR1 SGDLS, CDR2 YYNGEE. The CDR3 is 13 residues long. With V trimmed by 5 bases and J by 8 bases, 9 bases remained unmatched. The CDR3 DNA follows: TGTGCCAGCAGTAGGAACAGGGGAATCGGCTACACCTTC. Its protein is CASSRNRGIGYTF.

The CDR3 reads CSVGGLAGEAGELFF. The DNA for the CDR3 is TGCAGCGTTGGGGGACTAGCGGGAGAGGCCGGGGAGCTGTTTTTT. The rearrangement links TRBV29-1 to TRBJ2-2; 14 nucleotides match TRBD2. CDR3 length: 15 residues. J lost 6 bases, V lost 4 bases, and 4 bases had no gene match. Looked up from germline, CDR1 is SQVTM and CDR2 is ANQGSEA.

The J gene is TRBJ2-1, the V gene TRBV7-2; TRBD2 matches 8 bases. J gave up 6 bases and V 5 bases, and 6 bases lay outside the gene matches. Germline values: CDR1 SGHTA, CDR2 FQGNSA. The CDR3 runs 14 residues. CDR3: CASSLREGPNEQFF. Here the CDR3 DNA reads TGTGCCAGCAGCCTACGGGAGGGACCCAATGAGCAGTTCTTC.

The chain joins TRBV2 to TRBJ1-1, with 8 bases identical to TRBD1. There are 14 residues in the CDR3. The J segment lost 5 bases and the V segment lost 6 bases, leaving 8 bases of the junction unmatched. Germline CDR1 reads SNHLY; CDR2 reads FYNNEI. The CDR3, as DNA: TGTGCCAGCAGCGGACAGGGTCTAAGGACTGAAGCTTTCTTT. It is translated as CASSGQGLRTEAFF.

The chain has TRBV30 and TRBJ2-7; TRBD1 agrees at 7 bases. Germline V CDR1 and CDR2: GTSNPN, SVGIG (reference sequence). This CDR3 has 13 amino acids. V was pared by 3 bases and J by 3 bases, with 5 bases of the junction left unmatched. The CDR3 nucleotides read TGTGCCTGGAGCGGGACAGCAAACTACGAGCAGTACTTC. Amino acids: CAWSGTANYEQYF. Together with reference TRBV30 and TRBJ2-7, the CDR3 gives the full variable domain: SQTIHQWPATLVQPVGSPLSLECTVEGTSNPNLYWYRQAAGRGLQLLFYSVGIGQISSEVPQNLSASRPQDRQFILSSKKLLLSDSGFYLCAWSGTANYEQYFGPGTRLTVT.

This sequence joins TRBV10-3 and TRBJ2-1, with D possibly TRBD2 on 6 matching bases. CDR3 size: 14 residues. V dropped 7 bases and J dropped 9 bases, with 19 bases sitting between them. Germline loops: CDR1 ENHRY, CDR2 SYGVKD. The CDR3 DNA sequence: TGTGCCATCAACCAGGGTAGCGGCCAGGGTGAGCAGTTCTTC. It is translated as CAINQGSGQGEQFF.

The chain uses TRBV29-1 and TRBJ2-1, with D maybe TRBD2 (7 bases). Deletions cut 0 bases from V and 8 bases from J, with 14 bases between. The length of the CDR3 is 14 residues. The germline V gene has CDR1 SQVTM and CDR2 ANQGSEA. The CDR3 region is CSVEDRAGADEQFF. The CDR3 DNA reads TGCAGCGTTGAAGATCGGGCGGGGGCGGATGAGCAGTTCTTC.

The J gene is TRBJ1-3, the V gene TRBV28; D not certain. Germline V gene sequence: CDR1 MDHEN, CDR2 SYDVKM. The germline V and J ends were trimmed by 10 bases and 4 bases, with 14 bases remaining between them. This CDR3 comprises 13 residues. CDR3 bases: TGTGCCATTTCCCGGGCGGGGGGAAACACCATATATTTT. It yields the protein CAISRAGGNTIYF.

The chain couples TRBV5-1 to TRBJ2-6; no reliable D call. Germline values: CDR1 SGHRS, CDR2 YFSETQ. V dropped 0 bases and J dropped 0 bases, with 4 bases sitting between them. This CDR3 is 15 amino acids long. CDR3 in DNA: TGCGCCAGCAGCTTGGCGGCCTCTGGGGCCAACGTCCTGACTTTC. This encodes CASSLAASGANVLTF.

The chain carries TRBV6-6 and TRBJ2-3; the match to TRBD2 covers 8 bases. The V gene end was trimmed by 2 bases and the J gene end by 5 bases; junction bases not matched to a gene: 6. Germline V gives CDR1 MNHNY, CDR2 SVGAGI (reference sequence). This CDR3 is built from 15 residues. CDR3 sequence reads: CASSYNGRAKDTQYF. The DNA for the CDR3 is TGTGCCAGCAGTTACAACGGGAGGGCGAAAGATACGCAGTATTTT.

CDR3 region: CASSLGGPGQRTYEQYF. CDR3 bases: TGTGCCAGCAGCTTAGGTGGTCCCGGACAGAGAACCTACGAGCAGTACTTC. The chain is built from TRBV7-9 and TRBJ2-7; tentatively, D is TRBD1 (6 bases). Trimming left V 1 base short and J 2 bases short, with 18 bases between. The CDR3 runs to 17 residues. In germline, CDR1 is SEHNR, CDR2 FQNEAQ (reference sequence).

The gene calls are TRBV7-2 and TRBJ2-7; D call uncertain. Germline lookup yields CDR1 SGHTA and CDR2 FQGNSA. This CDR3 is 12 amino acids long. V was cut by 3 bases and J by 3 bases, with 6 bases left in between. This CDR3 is CASSLAFYEQYF. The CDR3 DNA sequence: TGTGCCAGCAGCTTGGCCTTCTACGAGCAGTACTTC.

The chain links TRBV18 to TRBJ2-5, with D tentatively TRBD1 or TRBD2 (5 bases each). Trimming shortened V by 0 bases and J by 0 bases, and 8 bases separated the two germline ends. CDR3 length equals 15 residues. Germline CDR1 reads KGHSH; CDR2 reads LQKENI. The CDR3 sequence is CASSPPGEYQETQYF. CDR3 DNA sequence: TGTGCCAGCTCACCACCGGGGGAGTACCAAGAGACCCAGTACTTC.

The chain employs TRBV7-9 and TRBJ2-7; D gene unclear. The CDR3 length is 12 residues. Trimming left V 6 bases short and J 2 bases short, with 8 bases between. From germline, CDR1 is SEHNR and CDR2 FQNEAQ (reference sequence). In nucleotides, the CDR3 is TGTGCCAGCAGTTCGGAGCCCTACGAGCAGTACTTC. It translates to CASSSEPYEQYF.

The CDR3 nucleotides read TGTGCCAGCAGCCTTCAACAGGGGCAGTATTTT. Its translation is CASSLQQGQYF. The genes are TRBV7-2 and TRBJ2-3; possible D gene TRBD1, 6 bases. CDR3 size: 11 residues. V dropped 5 bases and J dropped 11 bases, with 11 bases sitting between them. Germline-derived CDR1 and CDR2 are SGHTA and FQGNSA.

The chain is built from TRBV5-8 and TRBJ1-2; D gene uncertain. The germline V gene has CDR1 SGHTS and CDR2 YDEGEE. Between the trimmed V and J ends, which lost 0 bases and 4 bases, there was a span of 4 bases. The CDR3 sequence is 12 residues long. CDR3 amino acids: CASSLAPYGYTF. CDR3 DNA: TGTGCCAGCAGCTTGGCCCCCTATGGCTACACCTTC.

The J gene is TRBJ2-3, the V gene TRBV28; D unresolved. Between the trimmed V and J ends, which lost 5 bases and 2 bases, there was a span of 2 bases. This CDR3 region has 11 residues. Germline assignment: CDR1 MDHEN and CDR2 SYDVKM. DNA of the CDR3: TGTGCCAGCAGTCACACAGATACGCAGTATTTT. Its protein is CASSHTDTQYF.

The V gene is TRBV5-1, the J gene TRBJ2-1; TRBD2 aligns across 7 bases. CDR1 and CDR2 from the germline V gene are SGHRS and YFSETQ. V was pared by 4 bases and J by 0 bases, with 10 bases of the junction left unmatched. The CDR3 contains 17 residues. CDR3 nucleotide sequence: TGCGCCAGCAGCCCAGACGGACTAGTAGGCTCCTACAATGAGCAGTTCTTC. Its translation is CASSPDGLVGSYNEQFF.

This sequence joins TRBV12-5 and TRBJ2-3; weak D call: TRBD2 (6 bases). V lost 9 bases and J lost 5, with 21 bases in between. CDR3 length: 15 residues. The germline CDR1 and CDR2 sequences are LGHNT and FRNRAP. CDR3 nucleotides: TGTGCTAGCGGACCGGGTGGGGAGGACGAAGATACGCAGTATTTT. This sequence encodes CASGPGGEDEDTQYF. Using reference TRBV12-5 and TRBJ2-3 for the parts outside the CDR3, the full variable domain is DARVTQTPRHKVTEMGQEVTMRCQPILGHNTVFWYRQTMMQGLELLAYFRNRAPLDDSGMPKDRFSAEMPDATLATLKIQPSEPRDSAVYFCASGPGGEDEDTQYFGPGTRLTVL.

The CDR3 DNA reads as TGCGCCAGCAGCCAAGATTTCACCGGGGACACAGATACGCAGTATTTT. Its protein product is CASSQDFTGDTDTQYF. This chain connects TRBV4-3 to TRBJ2-3, with D perhaps matching TRBD2 (5 bases). The CDR3 runs 16 residues. Trimming removed 0 bases at V and 2 bases at J, with 12 bases between. Germline loops: CDR1 LGHNA, CDR2 YSLEER.

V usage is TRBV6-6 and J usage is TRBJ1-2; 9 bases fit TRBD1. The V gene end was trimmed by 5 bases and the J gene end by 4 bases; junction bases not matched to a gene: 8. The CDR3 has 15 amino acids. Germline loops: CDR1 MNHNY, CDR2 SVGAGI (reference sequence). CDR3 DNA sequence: TGTGCCAGCAGTCTACCGGGACAGGGTACCTATGGCTACACCTTC. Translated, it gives CASSLPGQGTYGYTF.

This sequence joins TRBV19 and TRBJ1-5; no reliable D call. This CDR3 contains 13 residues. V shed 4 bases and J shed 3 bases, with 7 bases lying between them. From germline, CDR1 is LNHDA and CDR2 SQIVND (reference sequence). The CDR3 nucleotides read TGTGCCAGTAGTAAGGCAGTCAATCAGCCCCAGCATTTT. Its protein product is CASSKAVNQPQHF.

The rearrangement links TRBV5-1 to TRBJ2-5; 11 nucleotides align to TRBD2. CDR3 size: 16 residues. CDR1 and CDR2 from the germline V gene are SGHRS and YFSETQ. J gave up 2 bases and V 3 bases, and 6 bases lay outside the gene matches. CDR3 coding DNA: TGCGCCAGCAGCTCCTTAGCGGGAGGGTCACAAGAGACCCAGTACTTC. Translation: CASSSLAGGSQETQYF.

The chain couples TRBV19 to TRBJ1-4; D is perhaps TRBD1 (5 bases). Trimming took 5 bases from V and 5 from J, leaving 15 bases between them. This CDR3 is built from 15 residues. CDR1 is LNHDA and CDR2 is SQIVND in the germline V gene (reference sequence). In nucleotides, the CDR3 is TGTGCCAGTAGTTTCCTCGGACAACTGAATGAAAAACTGTTTTTT. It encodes CASSFLGQLNEKLFF.

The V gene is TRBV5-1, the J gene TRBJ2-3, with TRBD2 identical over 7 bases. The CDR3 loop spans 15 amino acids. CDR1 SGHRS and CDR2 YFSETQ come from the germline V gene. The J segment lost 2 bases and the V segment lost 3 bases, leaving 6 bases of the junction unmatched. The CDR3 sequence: CASSWDSGHTDTQYF. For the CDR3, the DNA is TGCGCCAGCAGCTGGGATAGCGGGCACACAGATACGCAGTATTTT. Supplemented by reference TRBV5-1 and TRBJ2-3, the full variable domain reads KAGVTQTPRYLIKTRGQQVTLSCSPISGHRSVSWYQQTPGQGLQFLFEYFSETQRNKGNFPGRFSGRQFSNSRSEMNVSTLELGDSALYLCASSWDSGHTDTQYFGPGTRLTVL.